Sequencing of this T cell receptor beta chain was carried out in a study of blood T cell repertoires in COVID-19. The CDR3 extends over 14 amino acids. Germline CDR1 reads SGDLS; CDR2 reads YYNGEE. V lost 1 base and J 2 bases, leaving 10 bases between the germline ends. TCRdb keeps only in-frame clones here, not all; method: immunoSEQ multiplex PCR. The table includes around 320,000 clones, 89% detected once. This TCR was sampled from a woman in her fifties or sixties who had been exposed to COVID-19. Sample: PBMCs or T cells enriched from blood (not recorded which). This chain uses TRBV9 with TRBJ2-7; possibly TRBD1 for D (5 bases). CDR3 amino acids: CASSVSGRAYEQYF. DNA for the CDR3: TGTGCCAGCAGCGTATCGGGCAGGGCCTACGAGCAGTACTTC. Full variable domain (missing parts from reference TRBV9 and TRBJ2-7): DSGVTQTPKHLITATGQRVTLRCSPRSGDLSVYWYQQSLDQGLQFLIQYYNGEERAKGNILERFSAQQFPDLHSELNLSSLELGDSALYFCASSVSGRAYEQYFGPGTRLTVT.